These T cell receptor beta chains were read from a single sample in a study of cytomegalovirus exposure and HLA in healthy donors. Sequencing was performed with immunoSEQ multiplex PCR; in TCRdb, only in-frame clones are kept and a portion is missing. This sample has 95,000 to 150,000 clones, with about 80% found just once. The specimen sequenced was PBMCs. These TCRs come from a woman in her forties or fifties in good health and CMV-seropositive. Each CDR3 is given with its conserved first and last residue. D genes are given only for firm matches. Size tells how often a clone was seen (once, few, many) or the class of an expanded clone, and some rows leave it out.

CASSPRGSGNSYNEQFF | TGTGCCAGCAGCCCTCGTGGTAGCGGGAACTCCTACAATGAGCAGTTCTTC | - | TRBD2 | TRBJ2-1 | TRBV9
CASSHTDSYGYTF | TGTGCCAGCTCACACACGGACAGCTATGGCTACACCTTC | - | - | TRBJ1-2 | TRBV18
CASSIGGTGVGSGYTF | TGTGCCAGTAGTATAGGCGGAACAGGGGTCGGATCCGGCTACACCTTC | once | TRBD1 | TRBJ1-2 | TRBV19
CASSTGYGYTF | TGTGCCAGCAGTACAGGTTATGGCTACACCTTC | few | - | TRBJ1-2 | TRBV6-5
CASSDGGAQPQHF | TGTGCCAGCAGTGACGGGGGTGCTCAGCCCCAGCATTTT | few | - | TRBJ1-5 | TRBV6-5
CASSPSGTGGFYGYTF | TGTGCCAGCAGCCCCTCCGGGACAGGGGGCTTCTATGGCTACACCTTC | - | TRBD1 | TRBJ1-2 | TRBV7-9
CASSPLGRGGNTIYF | TGTGCCAGCAGCCCCCTGGGGCGTGGTGGAAACACCATATATTTT | - | - | TRBJ1-3 | TRBV5-6
CASSFGGGDTGELFF | TGCGCCAGCAGCTTCGGGGGGGGAGACACCGGGGAGCTGTTTTTT | - | TRBD2 | TRBJ2-2 | TRBV5-1
CASSVWDRARGTEAFF | TGTGCCAGCAGCGTTTGGGACAGGGCGAGGGGAACTGAAGCTTTCTTT | - | TRBD1 | TRBJ1-1 | TRBV9
CASSEGAGTDTQYF | TGTGCCAGCAGTGAAGGAGCGGGGACAGATACGCAGTATTTT | - | TRBD2 | TRBJ2-3 | TRBV6-1